Described below is a single TCR beta chain sequence and its context. As yet, its antigen is unknown. The time point: persistent/refractory GD, antithyroid drugs over 5 years with positive TRAb. RNA extracted from PBMCs served as the sequencing template. Roughly 10 milliliters of peripheral blood were drawn into EDTA tubes. The CDR3 totals 13 residues. Germline V gene data show CDR1 as LNHDA and CDR2 as SQIVND (reference sequence). Deletions cut 10 bases from V and 7 bases from J, with 17 bases between. This entry belongs to a study of regulatory T cells in long-lasting Graves disease. Overall study results and limits: Accuracy was perhaps lowered by the small sample size. Among the persistent patients, 2,500 to 3,000 public clonotypes were shared, more than the approximately 1,000 shared among new patients.

Libraries of TCR beta came from iRepertoire HTBI primers plus Arm-PCR of CDR3 regions. Original processing methods: Overall, samples carried approximately 56 TRBV and over 12 TRBJ segments. One entry per CDR3 protein results from TCRdb running MiXCR on the multiplex PCR reads. For this entry, the V and J calls and clone size follow TCRdb and not the study's own pipeline. The top ten clones hold about a quarter of a sample with about 420,000 distinct CDR3 sequences, roughly a quarter of them seen once. Sequencing used peripheral blood mononuclear cells (PBMCs), obtained when the disease was refractory, from a patient treated with antithyroid drugs. This chain links TRBV19 with TRBJ1-5, with a weak D call TRBD1 (5 bases). This sequence originates from a female donor with Graves disease. CDR3 DNA: TGTGCCACCCTCGGGGGTTTCGGCCAGCCCCAGCATTTT. The encoded protein is CATLGGFGQPQHF.